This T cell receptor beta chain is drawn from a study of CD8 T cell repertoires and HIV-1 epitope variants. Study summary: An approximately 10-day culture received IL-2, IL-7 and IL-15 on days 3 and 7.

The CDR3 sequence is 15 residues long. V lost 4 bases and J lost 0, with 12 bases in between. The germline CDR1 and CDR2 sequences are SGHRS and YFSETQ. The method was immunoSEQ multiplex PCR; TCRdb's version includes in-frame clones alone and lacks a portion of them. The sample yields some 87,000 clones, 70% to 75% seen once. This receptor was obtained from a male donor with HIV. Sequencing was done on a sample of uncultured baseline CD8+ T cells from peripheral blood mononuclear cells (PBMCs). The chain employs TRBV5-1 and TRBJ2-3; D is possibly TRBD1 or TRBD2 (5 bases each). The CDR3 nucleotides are TGCGCCAGCAGCCCCCGGGACCTAAGCACAGATACGCAGTATTTT. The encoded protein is CASSPRDLSTDTQYF.